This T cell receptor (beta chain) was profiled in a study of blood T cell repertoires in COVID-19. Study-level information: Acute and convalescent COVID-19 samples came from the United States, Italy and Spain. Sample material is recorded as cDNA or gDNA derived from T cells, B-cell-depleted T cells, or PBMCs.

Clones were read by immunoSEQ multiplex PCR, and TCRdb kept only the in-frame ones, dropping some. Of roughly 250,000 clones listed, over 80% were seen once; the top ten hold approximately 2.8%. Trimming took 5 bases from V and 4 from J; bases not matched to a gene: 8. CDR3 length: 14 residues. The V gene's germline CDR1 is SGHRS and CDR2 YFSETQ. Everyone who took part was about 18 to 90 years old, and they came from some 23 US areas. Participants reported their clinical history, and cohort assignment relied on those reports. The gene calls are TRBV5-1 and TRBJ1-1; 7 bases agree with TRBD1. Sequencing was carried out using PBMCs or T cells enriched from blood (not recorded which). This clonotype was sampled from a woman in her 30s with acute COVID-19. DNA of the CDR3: TGCGCCAGCAGTCCAAGACAGGGAGGCACTGAAGCTTTCTTT. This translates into CASSPRQGGTEAFF.